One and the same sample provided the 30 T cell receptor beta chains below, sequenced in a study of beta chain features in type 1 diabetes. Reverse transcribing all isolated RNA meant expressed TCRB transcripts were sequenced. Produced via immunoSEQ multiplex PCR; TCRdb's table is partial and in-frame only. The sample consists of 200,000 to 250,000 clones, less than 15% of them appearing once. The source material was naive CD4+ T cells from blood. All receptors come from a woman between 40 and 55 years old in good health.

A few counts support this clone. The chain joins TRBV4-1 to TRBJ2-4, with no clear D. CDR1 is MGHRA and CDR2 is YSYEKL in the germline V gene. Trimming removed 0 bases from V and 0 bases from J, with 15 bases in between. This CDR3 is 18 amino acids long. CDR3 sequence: CASSQDTSGSLAKNIQYF. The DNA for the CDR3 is TGCGCCAGCAGCCAAGATACGAGTGGTTCCCTAGCCAAAAACATTCAGTACTTC.

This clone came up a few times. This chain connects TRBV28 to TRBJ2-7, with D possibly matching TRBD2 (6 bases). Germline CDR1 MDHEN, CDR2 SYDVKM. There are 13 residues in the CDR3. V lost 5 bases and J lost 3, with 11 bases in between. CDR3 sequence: CASSGDSRYEQYF. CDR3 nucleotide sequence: TGTGCCAGCAGTGGGGACTCCCGCTACGAGCAGTACTTC.

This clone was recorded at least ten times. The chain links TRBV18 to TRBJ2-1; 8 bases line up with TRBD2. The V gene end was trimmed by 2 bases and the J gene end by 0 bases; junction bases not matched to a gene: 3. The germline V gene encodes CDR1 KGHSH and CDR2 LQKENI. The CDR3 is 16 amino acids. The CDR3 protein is CASSPIAGTSYNEQFF. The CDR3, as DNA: TGTGCCAGCTCACCAATAGCGGGGACCTCCTACAATGAGCAGTTCTTC.

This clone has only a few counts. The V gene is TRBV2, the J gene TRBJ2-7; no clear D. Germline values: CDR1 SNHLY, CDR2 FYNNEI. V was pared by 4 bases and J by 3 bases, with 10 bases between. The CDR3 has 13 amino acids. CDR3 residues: CASSARVLYEQYF. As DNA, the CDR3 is TGTGCCAGCAGTGCTCGTGTCCTCTACGAGCAGTACTTC.

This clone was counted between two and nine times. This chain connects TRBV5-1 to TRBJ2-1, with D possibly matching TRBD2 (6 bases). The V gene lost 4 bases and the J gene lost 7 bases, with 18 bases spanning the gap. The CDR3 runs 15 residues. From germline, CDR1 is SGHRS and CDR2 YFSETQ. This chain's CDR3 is CASSDGLGGLNEQFF. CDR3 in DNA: TGCGCCAGCAGCGATGGTTTGGGGGGTTTAAATGAGCAGTTCTTC.

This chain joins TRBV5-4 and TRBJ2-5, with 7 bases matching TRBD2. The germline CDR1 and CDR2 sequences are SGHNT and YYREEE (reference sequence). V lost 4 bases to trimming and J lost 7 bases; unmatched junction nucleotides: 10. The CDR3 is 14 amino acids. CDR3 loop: CASSPAGTSGTQYF. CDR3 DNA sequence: TGTGCCAGCAGCCCAGCGGGGACCTCGGGGACCCAGTACTTC.

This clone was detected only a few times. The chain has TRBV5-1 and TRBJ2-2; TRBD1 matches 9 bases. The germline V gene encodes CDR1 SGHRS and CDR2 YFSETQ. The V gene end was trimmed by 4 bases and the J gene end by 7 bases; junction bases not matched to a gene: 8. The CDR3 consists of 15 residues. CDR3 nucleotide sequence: TGCGCCAGCAGCCCCTCACAGGGGGCGGGCGGGGAGCTGTTTTTT. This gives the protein CASSPSQGAGGELFF. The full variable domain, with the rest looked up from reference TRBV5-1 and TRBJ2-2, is KAGVTQTPRYLIKTRGQQVTLSCSPISGHRSVSWYQQTPGQGLQFLFEYFSETQRNKGNFPGRFSGRQFSNSRSEMNVSTLELGDSALYLCASSPSQGAGGELFFGEGSRLTVL.

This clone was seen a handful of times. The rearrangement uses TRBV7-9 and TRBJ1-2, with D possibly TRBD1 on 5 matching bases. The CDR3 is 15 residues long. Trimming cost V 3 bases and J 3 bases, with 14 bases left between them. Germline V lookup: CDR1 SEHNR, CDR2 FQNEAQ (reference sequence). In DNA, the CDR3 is TGTGCCAGCAGCTTTCGAGGGGCGGGGGACTATGGCTACACCTTC. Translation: CASSFRGAGDYGYTF.

CDR3 amino acids: CASSVGAGSYNEQFF. In DNA, the CDR3 is TGTGCCAGCAGCGTAGGTGCGGGGTCCTACAATGAGCAGTTCTTC. The gene calls are TRBV9 and TRBJ2-1; the D gene is possibly TRBD2 (6 bases). The CDR3 contains 15 residues. Per the germline V gene, CDR1 is SGDLS and CDR2 is YYNGEE. V was shortened by 0 bases and J by 1 base, with 8 bases between the two germline ends.

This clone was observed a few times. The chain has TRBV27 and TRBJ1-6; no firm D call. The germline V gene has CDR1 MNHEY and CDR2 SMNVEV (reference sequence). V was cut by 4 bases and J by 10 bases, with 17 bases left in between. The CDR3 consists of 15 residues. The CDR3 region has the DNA TGTGCCAGCAGTTCCGCCAAAGAGGGCTTCTCACCCCTCCACTTT. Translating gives CASSSAKEGFSPLHF.

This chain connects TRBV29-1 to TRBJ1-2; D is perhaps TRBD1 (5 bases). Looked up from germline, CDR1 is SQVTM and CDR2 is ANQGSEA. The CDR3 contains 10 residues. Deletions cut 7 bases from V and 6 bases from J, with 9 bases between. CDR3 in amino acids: CSGKGDGYTF. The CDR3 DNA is TGCAGCGGGAAAGGGGATGGCTACACCTTC.

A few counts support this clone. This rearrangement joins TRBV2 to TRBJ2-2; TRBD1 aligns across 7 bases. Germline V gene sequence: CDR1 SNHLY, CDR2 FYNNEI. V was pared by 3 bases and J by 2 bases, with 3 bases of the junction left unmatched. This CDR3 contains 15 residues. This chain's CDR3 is CASSERGRNTGELFF. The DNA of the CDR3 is TGTGCCAGCAGTGAGAGGGGGCGAAACACCGGGGAGCTGTTTTTT.

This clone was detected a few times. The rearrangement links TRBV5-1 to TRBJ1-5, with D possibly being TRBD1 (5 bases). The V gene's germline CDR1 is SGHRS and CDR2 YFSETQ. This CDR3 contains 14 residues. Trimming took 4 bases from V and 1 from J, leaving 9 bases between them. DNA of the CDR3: TGCGCCAGCAGCCCTGCAGGGAGCAATCAGCCCCAGCATTTT. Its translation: CASSPAGSNQPQHF.

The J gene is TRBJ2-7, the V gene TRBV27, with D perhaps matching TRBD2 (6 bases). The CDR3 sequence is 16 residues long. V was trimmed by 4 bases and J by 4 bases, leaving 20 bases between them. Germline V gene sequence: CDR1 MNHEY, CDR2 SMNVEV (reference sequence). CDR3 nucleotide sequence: TGTGCCAGCAGTTCCGGAGGGGAAGGCGGTGGGTACGAGCAGTACTTC. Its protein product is CASSSGGEGGGYEQYF.

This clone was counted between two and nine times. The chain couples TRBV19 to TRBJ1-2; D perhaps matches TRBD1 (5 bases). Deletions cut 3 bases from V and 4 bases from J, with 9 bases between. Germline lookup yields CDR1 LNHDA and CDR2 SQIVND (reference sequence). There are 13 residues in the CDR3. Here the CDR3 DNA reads TGTGCCAGTAGTATGTGGACAAGCTATGGCTACACCTTC. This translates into CASSMWTSYGYTF.

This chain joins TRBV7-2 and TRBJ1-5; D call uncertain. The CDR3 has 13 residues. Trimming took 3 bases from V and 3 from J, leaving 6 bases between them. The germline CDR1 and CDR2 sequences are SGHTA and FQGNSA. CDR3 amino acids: CASSFDNNQPQHF. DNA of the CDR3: TGTGCCAGCAGCTTTGACAACAATCAGCCCCAGCATTTT.

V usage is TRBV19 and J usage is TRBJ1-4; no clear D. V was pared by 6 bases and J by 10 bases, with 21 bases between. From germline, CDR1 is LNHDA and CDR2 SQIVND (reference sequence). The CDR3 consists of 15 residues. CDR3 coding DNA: TGTGCCAGTAGCCCCCCCACCACGCGAATTGGAAAACTGTTTTTT. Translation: CASSPPTTRIGKLFF.

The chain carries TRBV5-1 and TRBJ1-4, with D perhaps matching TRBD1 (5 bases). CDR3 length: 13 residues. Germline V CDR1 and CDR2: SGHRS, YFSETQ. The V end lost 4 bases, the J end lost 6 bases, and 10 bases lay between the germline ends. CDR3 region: CASSMGRDEKLFF. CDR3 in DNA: TGCGCCAGCAGCATGGGACGGGATGAAAAACTGTTTTTT. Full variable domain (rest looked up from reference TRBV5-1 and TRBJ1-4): KAGVTQTPRYLIKTRGQQVTLSCSPISGHRSVSWYQQTPGQGLQFLFEYFSETQRNKGNFPGRFSGRQFSNSRSEMNVSTLELGDSALYLCASSMGRDEKLFFGSGTQLSVL.

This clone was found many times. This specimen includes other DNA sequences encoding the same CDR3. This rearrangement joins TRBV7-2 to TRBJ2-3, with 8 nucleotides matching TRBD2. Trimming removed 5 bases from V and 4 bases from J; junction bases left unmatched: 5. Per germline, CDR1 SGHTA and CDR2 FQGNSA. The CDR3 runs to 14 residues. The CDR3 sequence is CASSPTGGADTQYF. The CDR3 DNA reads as TGTGCCAGCAGCCCCACGGGGGGGGCAGATACGCAGTATTTT.

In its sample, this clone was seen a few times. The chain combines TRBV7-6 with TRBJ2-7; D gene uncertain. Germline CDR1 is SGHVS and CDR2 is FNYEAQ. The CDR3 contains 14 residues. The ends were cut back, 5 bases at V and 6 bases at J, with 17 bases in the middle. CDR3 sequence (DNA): TGTGCCAGCAGCCCTCGTCTCGGGTCCACCGAGCAGTACTTC. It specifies CASSPRLGSTEQYF.

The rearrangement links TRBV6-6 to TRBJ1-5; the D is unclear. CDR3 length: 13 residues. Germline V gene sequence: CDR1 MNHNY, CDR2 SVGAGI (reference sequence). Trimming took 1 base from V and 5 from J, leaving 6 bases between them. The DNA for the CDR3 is TGTGCCAGCAGTTACTTAGCGGATCAGCCCCAGCATTTT. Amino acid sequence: CASSYLADQPQHF.

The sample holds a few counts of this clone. This chain's CDR3 is CASSYSGTRRYNEQFF. The CDR3 bases are TGCGCCAGCAGTTACTCGGGGACACGGAGATACAATGAGCAGTTCTTC. The gene calls are TRBV5-1 and TRBJ2-1; TRBD1 is a possible D gene (6 bases). CDR3 length equals 16 residues. Germline assignment: CDR1 SGHRS and CDR2 YFSETQ. V was trimmed by 5 bases and J by 4 bases, leaving 19 bases between them.

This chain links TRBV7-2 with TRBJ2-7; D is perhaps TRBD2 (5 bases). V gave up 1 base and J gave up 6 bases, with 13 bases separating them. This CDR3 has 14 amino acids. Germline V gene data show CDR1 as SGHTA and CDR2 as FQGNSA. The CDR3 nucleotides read TGTGCCAGCAGCTTAGGAGGGTCAGTCGGCGAGCAGTACTTC. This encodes CASSLGGSVGEQYF.

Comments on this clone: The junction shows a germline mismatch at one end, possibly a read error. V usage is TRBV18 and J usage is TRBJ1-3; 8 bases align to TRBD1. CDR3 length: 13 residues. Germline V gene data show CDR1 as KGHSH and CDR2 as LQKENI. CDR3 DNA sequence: TGTGCCAGCTCGCCAGCCCCAAAGGGACAGGAGTGTTTT. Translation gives CASSPAPKGQECF.

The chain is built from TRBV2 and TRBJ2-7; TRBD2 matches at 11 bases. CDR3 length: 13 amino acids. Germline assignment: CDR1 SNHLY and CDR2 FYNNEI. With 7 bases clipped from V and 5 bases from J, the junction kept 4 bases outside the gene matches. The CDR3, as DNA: TGTGCCAGCATTAGCGGGGGGGCCCACGAGCAGTACTTC. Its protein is CASISGGAHEQYF.

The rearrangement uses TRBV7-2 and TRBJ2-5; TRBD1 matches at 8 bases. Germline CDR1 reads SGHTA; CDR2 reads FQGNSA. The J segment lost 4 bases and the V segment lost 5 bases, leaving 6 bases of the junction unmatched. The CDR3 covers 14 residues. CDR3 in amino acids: CASSLPGGAETQYF. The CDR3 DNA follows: TGTGCCAGCAGCCTACCAGGGGGCGCAGAGACCCAGTACTTC.

The CDR3 loop reads CASSSFYEQYF. CDR3 bases: TGTGCCAGCAGCTCCTTCTACGAGCAGTACTTC. V gene TRBV6-6 combines with J gene TRBJ2-7; D is ambiguous. Germline lookup yields CDR1 MNHNY and CDR2 SVGAGI (reference sequence). The ends were cut back, 6 bases at V and 3 bases at J, with 6 bases in the middle. CDR3 length equals 11 residues.

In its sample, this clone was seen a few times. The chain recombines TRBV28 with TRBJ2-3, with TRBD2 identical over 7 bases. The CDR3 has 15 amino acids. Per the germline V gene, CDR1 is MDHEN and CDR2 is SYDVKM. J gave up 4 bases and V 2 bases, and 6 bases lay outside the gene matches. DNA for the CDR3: TGTGCCAGCAGTTTACCCGGACTAGAAGCAGATACGCAGTATTTT. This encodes CASSLPGLEADTQYF. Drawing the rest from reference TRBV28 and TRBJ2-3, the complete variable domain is DVKVTQSSRYLVKRTGEKVFLECVQDMDHENMFWYRQDPGLGLRLIYFSYDVKMKEKGDIPEGYSVSREKKERFSLILESASTNQTSMYLCASSLPGLEADTQYFGPGTRLTVL.

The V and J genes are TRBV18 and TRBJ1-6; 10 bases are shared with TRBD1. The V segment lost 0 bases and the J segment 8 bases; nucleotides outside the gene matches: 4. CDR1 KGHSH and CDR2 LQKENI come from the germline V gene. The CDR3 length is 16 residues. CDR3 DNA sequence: TGTGCCAGCTCACCACCGGGACAGGGGTCGTATTCACCCCTCCACTTT. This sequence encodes CASSPPGQGSYSPLHF.

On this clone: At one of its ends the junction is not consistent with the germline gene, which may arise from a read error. The CDR3 bases are TGTGCCAGCAGCACTTGGGGTAGCGGGGGTCCCCAGTCCTTC. As protein: CASSTWGSGGPQSF. V is TRBV7-2 and J is TRBJ2-7, with 9 bases aligning to TRBD2. Germline loops: CDR1 SGHTA, CDR2 FQGNSA. CDR3 length equals 14 residues. The full variable domain, completed using reference TRBV7-2 and TRBJ2-7, is GAGVSQSPSNKVTEKGKDVELRCDPISGHTALYWYRQSLGQGLEFLIYFQGNSAPDKSGLPSDRFSAERTGGSVSTLTIQRTQQEDSAVYLCASSTWGSGGPQSFGPGTRLTVT.